The source of this TCR beta chain is a study of blood T cell repertoires in COVID-19. This clone was observed a single time. Only in-frame clones appear in the TCRdb table, and some are missing; sequencing was by immunoSEQ multiplex PCR. Of roughly 230,000 clones listed, 80% to 90% are singletons. The sample consisted of peripheral blood. The sequence was obtained from a man aged 50 or older with acute or convalescent COVID-19.

The DNA for the CDR3 is TGTGCCAGTAGTAGCATCAGTTCAGATACGCAGTATTTT. Translating it yields CASSSISSDTQYF. The chain combines TRBV19 with TRBJ2-3; no firm D call. The CDR3 runs to 13 residues. The ends were cut back, 4 bases at V and 4 bases at J, with 9 bases in the middle. In germline, CDR1 is LNHDA, CDR2 SQIVND (reference sequence).